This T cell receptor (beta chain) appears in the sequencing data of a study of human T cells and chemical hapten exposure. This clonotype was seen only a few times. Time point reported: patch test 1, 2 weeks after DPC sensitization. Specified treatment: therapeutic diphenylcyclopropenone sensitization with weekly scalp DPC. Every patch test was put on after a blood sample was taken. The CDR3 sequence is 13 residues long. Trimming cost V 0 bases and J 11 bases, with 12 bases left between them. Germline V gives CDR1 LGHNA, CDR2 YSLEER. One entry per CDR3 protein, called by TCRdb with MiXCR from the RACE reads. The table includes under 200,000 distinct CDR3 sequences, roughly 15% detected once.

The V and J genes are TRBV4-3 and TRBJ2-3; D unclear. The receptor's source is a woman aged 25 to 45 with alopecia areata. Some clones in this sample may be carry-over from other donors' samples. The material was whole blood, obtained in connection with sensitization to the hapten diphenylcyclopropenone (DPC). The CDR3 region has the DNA TGCGCCAGCAGCCAAGAATATCCGATGGGGCAGTATTTT. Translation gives CASSQEYPMGQYF.